The 30 T cell receptor beta chains listed next were all sequenced from one sample in a study. TCRdb recomputed calls from the 5' RACE reads with MiXCR, one row per CDR3 protein. The table has about 40,000 distinct CDR3 sequences, about 19% seen once. The sequenced material came from naive CD4+ T cells sorted from a lymph node. Subset: naive CD4+ T cells, CD4+CD45RA+CD25-. Receptor source: a female donor with breast cancer.

Details on this clonotype: This may arise from a read error, as a much more abundant clone is one base away. Since the CDR3 does not end with the conserved phenylalanine or tryptophan, this likely comes from a read error. This chain links TRBV7-2 with TRBJ1-1; D may be TRBD1 (6 bases). CDR3 length: 12 residues. Trimming removed 5 bases at V and 7 bases at J, with 11 bases between. CDR1 and CDR2 (germline): SGHTA, FQGNSA. CDR3 amino acids: CASSRQGIEAFS. The CDR3 DNA sequence: TGTGCCAGCAGCCGGCAGGGGATTGAAGCTTTCTCT.

This clonotype was picked up a small number of times. The chain employs TRBV7-9 and TRBJ2-1; TRBD2 matches 14 bases. The V and J ends lost 5 bases and 12 bases, in that order; junction bases with no gene match: 9. The CDR3 consists of 15 residues. Germline V lookup: CDR1 SEHNR, CDR2 FQNEAQ (reference sequence). Here the CDR3 reads CASSRTGLAGVGQFF. The CDR3, as DNA: TGTGCCAGCAGCCGGACGGGACTAGCGGGAGTGGGGCAGTTCTTC.

In this sample, this clonotype turned up a few times. The chain has TRBV19 and TRBJ1-1; a possible D gene is TRBD1 (5 bases). Per germline, CDR1 LNHDA and CDR2 SQIVND (reference sequence). Trimming removed 5 bases from V and 3 bases from J, with 13 bases in between. The CDR3 extends over 14 amino acids. The CDR3 DNA reads as TGTGCCAGTAGTCCCCCGGGACCTTACACTGAAGCTTTCTTT. Protein sequence: CASSPPGPYTEAFF.

Only a few counts were recorded for this clonotype. This rearrangement joins TRBV28 to TRBJ1-1, with TRBD1 identical over 11 bases. With V trimmed by 5 bases and J by 0 bases, 2 bases remained unmatched. Germline CDR1 is MDHEN and CDR2 is SYDVKM. The CDR3 covers 15 residues. The CDR3 sequence is CASSVDRGLNTEAFF. The CDR3 DNA is TGTGCCAGCAGTGTGGACAGGGGGCTGAACACTGAAGCTTTCTTT. Complete variable domain (other parts from reference TRBV28 and TRBJ1-1): DVKVTQSSRYLVKRTGEKVFLECVQDMDHENMFWYRQDPGLGLRLIYFSYDVKMKEKGDIPEGYSVSREKKERFSLILESASTNQTSMYLCASSVDRGLNTEAFFGQGTRLTVV.

This clonotype was recorded many times. V is TRBV4-1 and J is TRBJ2-4, with 10 positions matching TRBD2. The CDR3 spans 14 residues. The V gene's germline CDR1 is MGHRA and CDR2 YSYEKL. V was pared by 1 base and J by 15 bases, with 9 bases of the junction left unmatched. CDR3 coding DNA: TGCGCCAGCAGCCAAGGGGGTAGCGGGAGGCCGCCGTACTTC. As protein: CASSQGGSGRPPYF.

Remarks on this clonotype: One base away lies a much larger clone, so this may be a sequencing read error. The V gene is TRBV5-1, the J gene TRBJ1-1; 7 bases fit TRBD1. V gave up 4 bases and J gave up 6 bases; unmatched junction bases: 9. Germline V lookup: CDR1 SGHRS, CDR2 YFSETQ. The CDR3 totals 14 residues. CDR3 in amino acids: CASSLGRGGAEAFF. DNA for the CDR3: TGCGCCAGCAGCCTGGGCAGGGGGGGCGCTGAAGCTTTCTTT.

V is TRBV7-2 and J is TRBJ2-3; D is unresolved. V was shortened by 2 bases and J by 5 bases, with 8 bases between the two germline ends. Germline V gene data show CDR1 as SGHTA and CDR2 as FQGNSA. This CDR3 is built from 13 residues. The DNA of the CDR3 is TGTGCCAGCAGCTTACAATGGGGAGATACGCAGTATTTT. Encoded protein: CASSLQWGDTQYF.

This clonotype was seen at least ten times. V usage is TRBV5-1 and J usage is TRBJ2-7, with D perhaps matching TRBD1 (6 bases). Per germline, CDR1 SGHRS and CDR2 YFSETQ. Trimming took off 0 bases at V and 1 base at J, with 11 bases between the two ends. The CDR3 is 15 residues long. CDR3 coding DNA: TGCGCCAGCAGCTTGGATGGACAGCTATCCTACGAGCAGTACTTC. Protein product: CASSLDGQLSYEQYF.

This clonotype was seen many times. This chain uses TRBV18 with TRBJ2-1; TRBD1 matches 9 bases. Germline-derived CDR1 and CDR2 are KGHSH and LQKENI. CDR3 size: 16 residues. The V gene end was trimmed by 5 bases and the J gene end by 5 bases; junction bases not matched to a gene: 10. CDR3 region: CASSIKQGALNNEQFF. As DNA, the CDR3 is TGTGCCAGCTCAATCAAACAGGGGGCCCTAAACAATGAGCAGTTCTTC.

A few counts support this clonotype. The chain combines TRBV4-3 with TRBJ2-4, with 8 bases fitting TRBD1. With V trimmed by 4 bases and J by 3 bases, 5 bases remained unmatched. Germline CDR1 LGHNA, CDR2 YSLEER. This CDR3 is built from 15 residues. The CDR3 coding sequence is TGCGCCAGCAGCCCGATGACAGGGGACAAAAACATTCAGTACTTC. This gives the protein CASSPMTGDKNIQYF.

A remark on this clonotype: The missing conserved phenylalanine or tryptophan at the end of this CDR3 makes a read error likely. The chain employs TRBV7-9 and TRBJ1-6; possibly TRBD1 for D (5 bases). Germline-derived CDR1 and CDR2 are SEHNR and FQNEAQ (reference sequence). CDR3 length: 13 amino acids. V lost 5 bases, J lost 7 bases, and 9 bases lay in between. The CDR3 sequence is CASSRGTNSPLHL. The CDR3 DNA reads TGTGCCAGCAGCCGGGGGACCAATTCACCCCTCCACCTT.

This clonotype has a handful of counts. The CDR3 sequence is CATTRQGRGYNEQFF. CDR3 DNA sequence: TGTGCCACGACCCGACAGGGGAGGGGGTACAATGAGCAGTTCTTC. The rearrangement links TRBV24-1 to TRBJ2-1; D possibly corresponds to TRBD1 (8 bases). Between the trimmed V and J ends, which lost 10 bases and 4 bases, there was a span of 19 bases. The V gene's germline CDR1 is KGHDR and CDR2 SFDVKD. The CDR3 is 15 amino acids.

The gene calls are TRBV5-1 and TRBJ2-5; the match to TRBD1 covers 7 bases. CDR1 and CDR2 (germline): SGHRS, YFSETQ. V shed 4 bases and J 2 bases; nucleotides not matched to a gene: 8. The CDR3 sequence is 15 residues long. CDR3 DNA: TGCGCCAGCAGCCCCCGGGACAGCTGGCAAGAGACCCAGTACTTC. As protein: CASSPRDSWQETQYF.

A note on this clonotype: Given a much more abundant clone one base away, this may be a read error. This chain connects TRBV12-3 or TRBV12-4 to TRBJ2-2, with TRBD1 identical over 7 bases. The CDR3 is 16 residues long. The CDR3 coding sequence is TGTGCCAGCAGAAAATACAGGGGCGAGAACACCGGGGAGCTGTATTTT. Translated, it gives CASRKYRGENTGELYF.

This clonotype was recorded at least ten times. J is TRBJ2-3 and V is TRBV15; TRBD2 might be the D (6 bases). This CDR3 region has 14 residues. V lost 4 bases and J lost 4, with 12 bases in between. Germline V gene sequence: CDR1 LNHNV, CDR2 YYDKDF (reference sequence). In DNA, the CDR3 is TGTGCCACCAGCAACCGGGACTGGGCAGATACGCAGTATTTT. Residues: CATSNRDWADTQYF. The full variable domain, its missing parts supplied by reference TRBV15 and TRBJ2-3, is DAMVIQNPRYQVTQFGKPVTLSCSQTLNHNVMYWYQQKSSQAPKLLFHYYDKDFNNEADTPDNFQSRRPNTSFCFLDIRSPGLGDTAMYLCATSNRDWADTQYFGPGTRLTVL.

The genes are TRBV20-1 and TRBJ1-1; 9 bases line up with TRBD1. The CDR3 consists of 15 residues. Germline assignment: CDR1 DFQATT and CDR2 SNEGSKA (reference sequence). With 6 bases clipped from V and 3 bases from J, the junction kept 11 bases outside the gene matches. The CDR3 DNA follows: TGCAGTGCCAGGGACAGGGTAGGGAGATACACTGAAGCTTTCTTT. As protein: CSARDRVGRYTEAFF.

This clonotype was detected a few times. The J gene is TRBJ2-7, the V gene TRBV20-1; D is possibly TRBD2 (5 bases). V was cut by 5 bases and J by 0 bases, with 14 bases left in between. Germline V lookup: CDR1 DFQATT, CDR2 SNEGSKA (reference sequence). The CDR3 totals 14 residues. The CDR3 nucleotides read TGCAGTGCTGGGAGCGGCCAGAGCTCCTACGAGCAGTACTTC. Protein product: CSAGSGQSSYEQYF.

The V and J genes are TRBV24-1 and TRBJ2-1; D is possibly TRBD1 (6 bases). The CDR3 loop spans 17 amino acids. V lost 5 bases and J 1 base, leaving 17 bases between the germline ends. CDR1 is KGHDR, CDR2 SFDVKD, per germline. The CDR3 region has the DNA TGTGCCACCAGTGCCCCCAGGGGCAGGGAATCCTACAATGAGCAGTTCTTC. It codes for CATSAPRGRESYNEQFF.

This clonotype was recorded at least ten times. The J gene is TRBJ2-3, the V gene TRBV7-8; D may be TRBD2 (6 bases). Germline-derived CDR1 and CDR2 are SGHVS and FQNEAQ. V lost 1 base to trimming and J lost 6 bases, with 8 bases between them. The CDR3 runs 13 residues. CDR3 loop: CASSLGAGDTQYF. CDR3 in DNA: TGTGCCAGCAGCTTAGGAGCGGGTGATACGCAGTATTTT.

The gene calls are TRBV4-3 and TRBJ2-1; D may be TRBD2 (5 bases). This CDR3 is built from 16 residues. Germline CDR1 reads LGHNA; CDR2 reads YSLEER. Trimming pared 1 base from V and 0 bases from J, leaving 10 bases between. The CDR3 bases are TGCGCCAGCAGCCAAGGAGCCACTAGCTCCTACAATGAGCAGTTCTTC. Translating it yields CASSQGATSSYNEQFF.

The chain employs TRBV20-1 and TRBJ1-2, with 8 bases fitting TRBD1. The CDR3 has 16 amino acids. Germline values: CDR1 DFQATT, CDR2 SNEGSKA (reference sequence). V lost 0 bases and J lost 1; bases outside the gene matches: 7. CDR3: CSAREMDRAYNYGYTF. The CDR3 DNA is TGCAGTGCTAGAGAAATGGACAGGGCATATAACTATGGCTACACCTTC.

DNA of the CDR3: TGTGCCAGCTCACCATCGCGACGGGGAAGTGATACGCAGTATTTT. Encoded protein: CASSPSRRGSDTQYF. The chain combines TRBV18 with TRBJ2-3; possibly TRBD2 for D (5 bases). The CDR3 extends over 15 amino acids. The germline V gene has CDR1 KGHSH and CDR2 LQKENI. Trimming took 2 bases from V and 6 from J, leaving 15 bases between them.

This clonotype was recorded a few times. The chain links TRBV29-1 to TRBJ2-2; D possibly matches TRBD1 or TRBD2 (5 bases each). CDR1 and CDR2 (germline): SQVTM, ANQGSEA. The CDR3 loop spans 16 amino acids. The ends were cut back, 4 bases at V and 0 bases at J, with 15 bases in the middle. This chain's CDR3 is CSVGRGDPANTGELFF. The CDR3 nucleotides are TGCAGCGTTGGCAGAGGGGACCCAGCGAACACCGGGGAGCTGTTTTTT.

The genes are TRBV7-9 and TRBJ2-1; 7 bases are a match to TRBD2. The CDR3 length is 16 residues. Losses at the gene ends were 6 bases for V and 6 bases for J; bases not matched to a gene: 14. CDR1 is SEHNR, CDR2 FQNEAQ, per germline (reference sequence). CDR3 in amino acids: CASSFSRAGLPNEQFF. In DNA, the CDR3 is TGTGCCAGCAGTTTCTCGCGGGCGGGACTACCCAATGAGCAGTTCTTC.

This clonotype was observed a few times. The V and J genes are TRBV6-1 and TRBJ2-1; 9 positions match TRBD2. The length of the CDR3 is 14 residues. V shed 7 bases and J 9 bases; nucleotides not matched to a gene: 10. The germline CDR1 and CDR2 sequences are MNHNS and SASEGT. In DNA form, the CDR3 reads TGTGCCAGCACGGTTGGACTAGCGTGGAGTGAGCAGTTCTTC. This sequence encodes CASTVGLAWSEQFF.

This clonotype was found a few times. The chain links TRBV24-1 to TRBJ2-1, with D tentatively TRBD1 (6 bases). The CDR3 has 13 amino acids. CDR1 is KGHDR and CDR2 is SFDVKD in the germline V gene. The V end was cut by 5 bases, the J end by 8 bases, with 12 bases between. The CDR3 DNA follows: TGTGCCACCAGTGGGGGGCCAGGGGATGAGCAGTTCTTC. This gives the protein CATSGGPGDEQFF.

This clonotype was detected a few times. J is TRBJ1-4 and V is TRBV10-3; D unclear. Looked up from germline, CDR1 is ENHRY and CDR2 is SYGVKD. Trimming shortened V by 3 bases and J by 8 bases, and 13 bases separated the two germline ends. The CDR3 is 14 amino acids. CDR3 nucleotides: TGTGCCATCAGTGATTCAGGTAGAAGGGAAAAACTGTTTTTT. It is translated as CAISDSGRREKLFF.

In regard to this clonotype: One junction end disagrees with the germline gene, perhaps due to a read error. The rearrangement joins TRBV7-9 to TRBJ2-5, with 7 bases that match TRBD1. CDR3 length: 15 residues. Germline V CDR1 and CDR2: SEHNR, FQNEAQ (reference sequence). CDR3 region: CASSLRGLEGETQHF. The CDR3 DNA is TGTGCCAGCAGCTTAAGGGGGCTAGAGGGAGAGACCCAGCACTTC.

Remarks on this clonotype: One junction end disagrees with the germline gene, perhaps due to a read error. The genes are TRBV3-1 and TRBJ2-2; perhaps TRBD2 as D (5 bases). CDR3 size: 16 residues. CDR1 and CDR2 from the germline V gene are LGHDT and YNNKEL (reference sequence). DNA for the CDR3: TGTGCCAGCAGCCAAGGTGTCCTCGCGAACACCGGGGAGCTGCTTTTT. It encodes CASSQGVLANTGELLF.

This clonotype was seen ten or more times. The genes are TRBV10-3 and TRBJ1-2; possibly TRBD1 for D (6 bases). Looked up from germline, CDR1 is ENHRY and CDR2 is SYGVKD. The CDR3 is 14 amino acids. V was pared by 0 bases and J by 8 bases, with 13 bases between. The DNA of the CDR3 is TGTGCCATCAGTGAGTCCTGGGGGGCGGCCGGCTACACCTTC. Translated, it gives CAISESWGAAGYTF.